This record covers a single T cell receptor beta chain. Its antigen remains unidentified. Base qualities were left out, and no much larger clone turns up one base away. These data come from a study of blood T cell repertoires in COVID-19 (dated by TCRdb to 2019 to 2021). Looking at the study overall: Samples covering the acute and convalescent phases of COVID-19 were provided by collaborators in the United States, Italy and Spain. Where HLA class I and class II types were available, the types were taken from metadata supplied by the sample provider, not from assay-based typing. A de-identified subject ID, COVID-19 status, age in years and sex were almost always included in the sample metadata. The dataset comprised deeply sampled blood TCRbeta repertoires from subjects exposed to, actively infected with, or recovered from COVID-19. The prospective study material was composed of cDNA or gDNA derived from T cells, B-cell-depleted T cells, or PBMCs. The repertoires were made available in a free public database intended to serve as a resource for research on the immune response to SARS-CoV-2. The samples were drawn from two sources: the first 160 participants of the ongoing ImmuneRACE study, and fewer than 1,500 subjects contributed by 6 global collaborators. Overall results and qualifications from the work: How much clinical and demographic metadata was included differed by source and by participant, and the metadata was provided uncurated.

TCRbeta CDR3 regions were amplified from genomic DNA using the immunoSEQ Assay, a bias-controlled multiplex PCR. The original methods were these. The number of nucleated cells in each sample was estimated from the amplification of reference gene primers within the assay. To quantify the absolute abundance of each unique TCRbeta CDR3 rearrangement, sequence reads were collapsed and filtered. For each sample, productive Simpson clonality was calculated as the square root of Simpson's diversity index across productive rearrangements. TCRdb took this table from immuneACCESS and kept in-frame rearrangements with V and J called. Such tables lack part of the clones; where checked against another copy, unresolved V genes explain under half of the gap, and the rest is unexplained. V, J and clone size reflect that table, while D and trimming were determined from the DNA. The sample table lists 110,000 or so clones, 81% of them with a count of one. The ten top clones hold roughly two fifths of the sample.

V gives up 3 bases and J gives up 0 bases, and the segment between their germline ends measures 7 bases. The germline V gene gives CDR1 as SGHRS and CDR2 as YFSETQ. Taken from cysteine to phenylalanine, the CDR3 has 14 residues. Solely the CDR3 DNA is kept, with 42 bases framed from the first base. Each collaborating institution followed its own protocols to collect whole blood in K2EDTA tubes. For TCRbeta analysis, collaborator samples were shipped as frozen whole blood, as isolated PBMCs, or as DNA extracted from either sample type. Material for sequencing was peripheral blood. Recombination linked TRBV5-1 to TRBJ2-1, with the D gene not confidently named. The TCR originated in an elderly man with acute or convalescent COVID-19. The DNA sequence is as follows: TGCGCCAGCAGCTACAGCAGCTCCTACAATGAGCAGTTCTTC. This translates into CASSYSSSYNEQFF.